The 5 T cell receptor beta chains below were found in one sample sequenced in a study of blood T cell repertoires in COVID-19. TCRdb keeps only in-frame clones here, not all; method: immunoSEQ multiplex PCR. The sample yields roughly 250,000 clones, about nine tenths seen once. Material for sequencing was peripheral blood. Receptors originate from a man aged 30-40 years with COVID-19, enrolled during active disease.

V is TRBV19 and J is TRBJ1-2, with D uncertain. Looked up from germline, CDR1 is LNHDA and CDR2 is SQIVND (reference sequence). CDR3 length: 13 residues. With 6 bases removed from V and 13 bases from J, the gap between germline ends came to 21 bases. CDR3 DNA sequence: TGTGCCAGTAGGTTCCCCGGGAGCCCCACTTTCACCTTC. Translation gives CASRFPGSPTFTF.

The chain is built from TRBV30 and TRBJ1-4; 7 nucleotides match TRBD1. CDR3 length equals 15 residues. CDR1 is GTSNPN, CDR2 SVGIG, per germline (reference sequence). V shed 5 bases, J shed 8 bases, and the junction held 14 bases outside the gene matches. DNA of the CDR3: TGTGCCTGGGGCCTCCCCACAGGGGACGGGGAAAAACTGTTTTTT. It encodes CAWGLPTGDGEKLFF.

This clone was found once. The chain joins TRBV5-6 to TRBJ1-5, with TRBD1 matching over 7 bases. In germline, CDR1 is SGHDT, CDR2 YYEEEE. The CDR3 extends over 15 amino acids. Unmatched junction bases numbered 4, after V lost 4 bases and J lost 0 bases. CDR3 amino acids: CASSQGQISNQPQHF. Written as DNA, the CDR3 is TGTGCCAGCAGCCAGGGACAGATTAGCAATCAGCCCCAGCATTTT. Drawing the rest from reference TRBV5-6 and TRBJ1-5, the complete variable domain is DAGVTQSPTHLIKTRGQQVTLRCSPKSGHDTVSWYQQALGQGPQFIFQYYEEEERQRGNFPDRFSGHQFPNYSSELNVNALLLGDSALYLCASSQGQISNQPQHFGDGTRLSIL.

The rearrangement uses TRBV30 and TRBJ2-7; a possible D gene is TRBD1 (6 bases). Trimming removed 3 bases from V and 0 bases from J, with 15 bases in between. The CDR3 is 15 residues long. Germline values: CDR1 GTSNPN, CDR2 SVGIG (reference sequence). The CDR3 region has the DNA TGTGCCTGGAGGTCCGAGACAGGTTACTCCTACGAGCAGTACTTC. It yields the protein CAWRSETGYSYEQYF.

The chain's CDR3 is CASSSQGTMVYNEQFF. The CDR3 DNA is TGCGCCAGCAGCTCGCAGGGGACAATGGTATACAATGAGCAGTTCTTC. The gene calls are TRBV5-1 and TRBJ2-1, with D possibly TRBD1 on 6 matching bases. Germline CDR1 and CDR2: SGHRS and YFSETQ. V shed 3 bases and J shed 4 bases, with 17 bases lying between them. The CDR3 totals 16 residues.